A single sample gave rise to the 8 T cell receptor beta chains below, sequenced in a study of T-cell memory formation after mild COVID-19. Using its own MiXCR run on the 5' RACE reads, TCRdb lists one record per CDR3 protein. The sample carries approximately 490,000 distinct CDR3 sequences, about 20% recorded once. The sequenced sample consisted of PBMCs or a T cell subset sorted from them (not recorded which). Every receptor here comes from an adult woman who had mild COVID-19 (a few samples of this study predate the infection). Cell type and time point are not known.

Only a few counts were recorded for this clonotype. The chain has TRBV7-2 and TRBJ2-1, with 12 bases aligning to TRBD2. Trimming removed 3 bases from V and 6 bases from J; junction bases left unmatched: 3. Germline assignment: CDR1 SGHTA and CDR2 FQGNSA. This CDR3 has 15 amino acids. DNA for the CDR3: TGTGCCAGCAGCTTGACTAGCGGGAGCGGCAATGAGCAGTTCTTC. This translates into CASSLTSGSGNEQFF. Supplemented by reference TRBV7-2 and TRBJ2-1, the full variable domain reads GAGVSQSPSNKVTEKGKDVELRCDPISGHTALYWYRQSLGQGLEFLIYFQGNSAPDKSGLPSDRFSAERTGGSVSTLTIQRTQQEDSAVYLCASSLTSGSGNEQFFGPGTRLTVL.

This chain joins TRBV2 and TRBJ1-1, with D unresolved. The CDR3 contains 13 residues. The ends were cut back, 7 bases at V and 1 base at J, with 10 bases in the middle. Germline V gene data show CDR1 as SNHLY and CDR2 as FYNNEI. CDR3 amino acids: CASTAGENTEAFF. CDR3 sequence (DNA): TGTGCCAGCACGGCCGGAGAGAACACTGAAGCTTTCTTT.

The CDR3 spells CSARVTGDRNTIYF. The CDR3 nucleotides read TGCAGTGCTAGAGTGACAGGGGACAGAAACACCATATATTTT. This sequence joins TRBV20-1 and TRBJ1-3, with 8 bases lining up with TRBD1. The CDR3 sequence is 14 residues long. V lost 1 base to trimming and J lost 5 bases; unmatched junction nucleotides: 4. Germline CDR1 DFQATT, CDR2 SNEGSKA (reference sequence).

This clonotype has a handful of counts. The V gene is TRBV20-1, the J gene TRBJ2-7; D is possibly TRBD2 (6 bases). In germline, CDR1 is DFQATT, CDR2 SNEGSKA (reference sequence). Trimming pared 0 bases from V and 5 bases from J, leaving 11 bases between. The CDR3 extends over 13 amino acids. The CDR3 here is CSARDFRRDEQYF. In DNA form, the CDR3 reads TGCAGTGCTAGAGATTTTCGGAGGGACGAGCAGTACTTC.

This clonotype was picked up a small number of times. J is TRBJ2-7 and V is TRBV20-1; TRBD2 matches at 8 bases. There are 13 residues in the CDR3. The germline V gene encodes CDR1 DFQATT and CDR2 SNEGSKA (reference sequence). Unmatched junction bases numbered 5, after V lost 0 bases and J lost 7 bases. CDR3 sequence (DNA): TGCAGTGCTAGAGATGGACTAGCATGGGAGCAGTACTTC. Translated, it gives CSARDGLAWEQYF.

In this sample, this clonotype turned up a few times. The rearrangement joins TRBV11-1 to TRBJ2-7; D unresolved. The germline gives CDR1 SGHAT, CDR2 FQDESV (reference sequence). The CDR3 has 13 residues. Trimming took 0 bases from V and 4 from J, leaving 7 bases between them. The CDR3 DNA is TGTGCCAGCAGCTTAGCATTTGAGTACGAGCAGTACTTC. This translates into CASSLAFEYEQYF. The full variable domain, with the rest looked up from reference TRBV11-1 and TRBJ2-7, is EAEVAQSPRYKITEKSQAVAFWCDPISGHATLYWYRQILGQGPELLVQFQDESVVDDSQLPKDRFSAERLKGVDSTLKIQPAELGDSAMYLCASSLAFEYEQYFGPGTRLTVT.

This chain connects TRBV20-1 to TRBJ1-2; TRBD1 matches at 8 bases. The CDR3 covers 16 residues. V gave up 6 bases and J gave up 0 bases; unmatched junction bases: 12. Germline V lookup: CDR1 DFQATT, CDR2 SNEGSKA (reference sequence). The CDR3 spells CSASSTGGTSNYGYTF. The CDR3, as DNA: TGCAGTGCCAGTAGTACAGGGGGAACTTCTAACTATGGCTACACCTTC.

V is TRBV11-2 and J is TRBJ2-1; a possible D gene is TRBD2 (6 bases). V was trimmed by 4 bases and J by 12 bases, leaving 16 bases between them. Germline V gene sequence: CDR1 SGHAT, CDR2 FQNNGV. The CDR3 has 13 amino acids. CDR3 bases: TGTGCCAGCAGCTCCGACGTGGGCGGGACGCAGTTCTTC. Its protein is CASSSDVGGTQFF.